This TCR beta chain is drawn from a study of T-cell reconstitution after alpha-beta-depleted transplantation in children. The CDR3 spans 12 residues. Germline V lookup: CDR1 SGDLS, CDR2 YYNGEE. The germline V and J ends were trimmed by 4 bases and 7 bases, with 11 bases remaining between them. As concerns this clonotype: The antigen is not known.

Molecular barcoding with unique molecular identifiers was used for the TCRbeta library. TCRdb re-called the PCR reads through MiXCR, storing one row per CDR3 protein. The table shows around 270,000 distinct CDR3 sequences, with around 7.1% occurring only once. Study findings and constraints: A year post-transplant, T-cell counts and diversity derived mostly from newly produced T cells.

J is TRBJ1-2 and V is TRBV9; D is ambiguous. The sample consisted of peripheral blood, taken 360 days after TCRalphabeta/CD19-depleted stem cell transplant. The TCR comes from a female patient between 2 and 10 years old who had a stem cell transplant for Fanconi anemia, so the T cells may come from the graft donor. The CDR3 DNA sequence: TGTGCCAGCAGCCTCTCGACATCTGGCTACACCTTC. This gives the protein CASSLSTSGYTF. Drawing the rest from reference TRBV9 and TRBJ1-2, the complete variable domain is DSGVTQTPKHLITATGQRVTLRCSPRSGDLSVYWYQQSLDQGLQFLIQYYNGEERAKGNILERFSAQQFPDLHSELNLSSLELGDSALYFCASSLSTSGYTFGSGTRLTVV.